Listed below are T cell receptor beta chains from one sample, sequenced in a study of T cells in Graves' hyperthyroidism and ophthalmopathy. TCRdb redid the calling of the multiplex PCR reads with MiXCR, one entry per CDR3 protein. This sample carries about 360,000 distinct CDR3 sequences, less than 15% of them seen once, and the ten largest clones take around a tenth. The source material was blood. Receptors were obtained from a young woman with Graves' hyperthyroidism. Both conserved end residues are part of each CDR3. A D gene is named only where the DNA matches it firmly. The size of a clone is reported for some rows only, either as once, few or many, or as a class for expanded clones.

size	V	J	D	CDR3	DNA
many	TRBV28	TRBJ2-3	NA	CASLRAYSTDTQYF	TGTGCCAGCTTGCGGGCCTATAGCACAGATACGCAGTATTTT
few	TRBV4-3	TRBJ2-4	NA	CASSQEGGRRNIQYF	TGCGCCAGCAGCCAAGAAGGAGGGAGGAGGAACATTCAGTACTTC
few	TRBV4-1	TRBJ2-6	NA	CASNSIDMGISGANVLTF	TGCGCCAGCAACTCGATCGACATGGGAATCTCTGGGGCCAACGTCCTGACTTTC
NA	TRBV6-9	TRBJ2-3	NA	CASSLVGLTDTQYF	TGTGCCAGCAGTTTAGTGGGCCTCACAGATACGCAGTATTTT
many	TRBV6-2/TRBV6-3	TRBJ2-1	NA	CASSYDEVREQFF	TGTGCCAGCAGTTATGATGAGGTGCGCGAGCAGTTCTTC
many	TRBV20-1	TRBJ1-5	NA	CSAKPLLDGSQPQHF	TGCAGTGCTAAACCCTTACTAGACGGCAGTCAGCCCCAGCATTTT
NA	TRBV9	TRBJ1-4	NA	CASSDQGSNEKLFF	TGTGCCAGCAGCGATCAGGGGTCAAATGAAAAACTGTTTTTT
NA	TRBV7-2	TRBJ2-5	NA	CASSFLQDPWDQYF	TGTGCCAGCAGCTTTTTACAGGACCCGTGGGACCAGTACTTC
many	TRBV19	TRBJ1-1	TRBD1	CASSGSTGSGTEAFF	TGTGCCAGTAGTGGGTCGACAGGGTCGGGCACTGAAGCTTTCTTT
many	TRBV20-1	TRBJ1-1	TRBD1	CSAREPTGMNTEAFF	TGCAGTGCTAGAGAACCGACAGGGATGAACACTGAAGCTTTCTTT
many	TRBV2	TRBJ2-3	NA	CASSEGRLLNTDTQYF	TGTGCCAGCAGTGAAGGCCGCCTTCTCAACACAGATACGCAGTATTTT
many	TRBV28	TRBJ1-2	TRBD1	CASSSPTGGNYGYTF	TGTGCCAGCAGTTCCCCCACAGGGGGAAACTATGGCTACACCTTC
few	TRBV4-3	TRBJ2-7	NA	CASSQGQASSYEQYF	TGCGCCAGCAGCCAAGGACAGGCGAGCTCCTACGAGCAGTACTTC
many	TRBV9	TRBJ1-5	NA	CASNQYGEDNQPQHF	TGTGCCAGCAACCAATATGGGGAGGACAATCAGCCCCAGCATTTT
many	TRBV11-1	TRBJ2-1	NA	CASSFVRSLYNEQFF	TGTGCCAGCAGCTTTGTGCGGAGCCTCTACAATGAGCAGTTCTTC
few	TRBV19	TRBJ2-7	TRBD2	CASSSVLAGSDEQYF	TGTGCCAGTAGTTCCGTCCTAGCGGGGAGCGACGAGCAGTACTTC
many	TRBV6-1	TRBJ2-7	NA	CASRVFDEQYF	TGTGCCAGCAGGGTTTTCGACGAGCAGTACTTC
many	TRBV10-3	TRBJ2-7	NA	CAISERDGSYEQYF	TGTGCCATCAGTGAGCGGGACGGTTCCTACGAGCAGTACTTC
few	TRBV6-5	TRBJ2-6	TRBD1	CASSSGTGYSGANVLTF	TGTGCCAGCAGTTCCGGGACAGGTTACTCTGGGGCCAACGTCCTGACTTTC
many	TRBV28	TRBJ2-7	TRBD1	CASSPGQGKSYEQYF	TGTGCCAGCAGTCCCGGACAGGGGAAGTCCTACGAGCAGTACTTC
many	TRBV5-6	TRBJ2-1	NA	CASSLLLDNEQFF	TGTGCCAGCAGCTTGTTATTAGACAATGAGCAGTTCTTC
NA	TRBV19	TRBJ1-2	NA	CASSMNPTYGYTF	TGTGCCAGTAGTATGAACCCCACGTATGGCTACACCTTC
NA	TRBV19	TRBJ2-1	TRBD2	CASNPGTSGTSIYNEQFF	TGTGCCAGTAACCCCGGGACTAGCGGGACTTCGATCTACAATGAGCAGTTCTTC
many	TRBV20-1	TRBJ2-7	TRBD2	CSAAVLGAGENEQYF	TGCAGTGCCGCTGTCCTCGGAGCGGGGGAAAACGAGCAGTACTTC
NA	TRBV14	TRBJ2-1	TRBD2	CASSQDPGGAYGYNEQFF	TGTGCCAGCAGCCAAGACCCCGGGGGGGCCTACGGGTACAATGAGCAGTTCTTC
NA	TRBV20-1	TRBJ1-2	NA	CSDGGSYGYTF	TGCAGTGATGGCGGGAGCTATGGCTACACCTTC
few	TRBV6-4	TRBJ2-2	NA	CASSERSFNTGELFF	TGTGCCAGCAGTGAAAGGTCGTTTAACACCGGGGAGCTGTTTTTT
few	TRBV15	TRBJ2-3	NA	CATSTESRGKDSQYF	TGTGCCACCAGCACTGAGTCCAGGGGCAAGGATTCGCAGTATTTT
many	TRBV28	TRBJ1-1	NA	CASTQYTEAFF	TGTGCCAGCACCCAATACACTGAAGCTTTCTTT
NA	TRBV6-5	TRBJ2-2	NA	CASSYSDAGELFF	TGTGCCAGCAGTTACTCCGATGCCGGGGAGCTGTTTTTT
few	TRBV20-1	TRBJ2-1	TRBD2	CSGGWWEFF	TGCAGCGGGGGGTGGTGGGAGTTCTTC